What follows describes a single T cell receptor beta chain. Its target is unknown. This sample was included in a study of CD4 T cells in relation to SARS-CoV-2 and coronaviruses. Sequencing used immunoSEQ multiplex PCR; TCRdb keeps in-frame clones, though not all of them. Of 25,000 to 30,000 clones listed, roughly four fifths are singletons. Trimming left V 0 bases short and J 5 bases short, with 9 bases between. The CDR3 is 14 residues long. Per germline, CDR1 SGHTS and CDR2 YDEGEE. The unexposed donors gave CD4+ T cells in about 2011-2019, prior to COVID-19. Isolation of CD4+ T cells took place after roughly nine days in culture.

The chain has TRBV5-8 and TRBJ1-5, with a weak D call TRBD1 (6 bases). The TCR sequence derives from a human donor in good health. Input material: CD4+ T cells from PBMCs, cultured in vitro. CDR3 amino acids: CASSLVGGHQPQHF. The CDR3 region has the DNA TGTGCCAGCAGCTTGGTGGGGGGGCATCAGCCCCAGCATTTT.